A selection of T cell receptor beta chains follows, all from one sample in a study of cytomegalovirus exposure and HLA in healthy donors. The repertoire was sequenced with immunoSEQ multiplex PCR; TCRdb's copy has only in-frame clones and lacks some. The sample lists 110,000 to 150,000 clones; about 74% were seen once. Sequencing was performed on PBMCs. Source of these receptors: a woman between 35 and 50 years old in good health and CMV-seronegative. CDR3s include the opening cysteine and the closing phenylalanine or tryptophan. A D gene is named only where the DNA matches it firmly. Some rows have no size entry. The others give once, few or many, or a class for an expanded clone.

D: TRBD2; size: NA; V: TRBV10-2; J: TRBJ2-5; DNA: TGCGCCAGCAGCGGGACTAGCGGGGGGCCCAGAAACTTACAAGAGACCCAGTACTTC; CDR3: CASSGTSGGPRNLQETQYF
D: NA; size: NA; V: TRBV2; J: TRBJ1-6; DNA: TGTGCCAGCACTCGTGAAGGCATAGCGGCGAATTCACCCCTCCACTTT; CDR3: CASTREGIAANSPLHF
D: NA; size: NA; V: TRBV4-1; J: TRBJ1-2; DNA: TGCGCCAGCAGCCAAGAAATTTTAACCTCCGGGACATCCCTCGGGGGCTACACCTTC; CDR3: CASSQEILTSGTSLGGYTF
D: NA; size: NA; V: TRBV13; J: TRBJ2-7; DNA: TGTGCCAGCAGCTTTGTTCGCCAGGGGACCTACGAGCAGTACTTC; CDR3: CASSFVRQGTYEQYF
D: NA; size: NA; V: TRBV4-1; J: TRBJ2-1; DNA: TGCGCCAGCAGCCAAGGACACAGGGGGGGCTCCTACAATGAGCAGTTCTTC; CDR3: CASSQGHRGGSYNEQFF
D: TRBD1; size: NA; V: TRBV6-5; J: TRBJ1-2; DNA: TGTGCCAGCAGTAAACCACCGGGACAGGGCTATGGCTACACCTTC; CDR3: CASSKPPGQGYGYTF
D: NA; size: NA; V: TRBV5-1; J: TRBJ1-1; DNA: TGCGCCAGCAGCTTATGGCCCGGGGGGACTGAAGCTTTCTTT; CDR3: CASSLWPGGTEAFF
D: TRBD2; size: NA; V: TRBV18; J: TRBJ2-7; DNA: TGTGCCAGCTCACCCGGGACTAGCGGTAGCTCCTACGAGCAGTACTTC; CDR3: CASSPGTSGSSYEQYF
D: NA; size: NA; V: TRBV5-1; J: TRBJ1-2; DNA: TGCGCCAGCAGCTTGAGCGCTACCTATGGCTACACCTTC; CDR3: CASSLSATYGYTF
D: NA; size: few; V: TRBV4-1; J: TRBJ1-4; DNA: TGCGCCAGCTCTTCATTAACAGCAACTAATGAAAAACTGTTTTTT; CDR3: CASSSLTATNEKLFF
D: NA; size: NA; V: TRBV10-2; J: TRBJ2-3; DNA: TGCGCCAGCAGTGAATTTGAGGGAGGCACAGATACGCAGTATTTT; CDR3: CASSEFEGGTDTQYF
D: NA; size: NA; V: TRBV27; J: TRBJ1-3; DNA: TGTGCCAGCAGTTTCATGGGAGCGGGAAACACCATATATTTT; CDR3: CASSFMGAGNTIYF
D: TRBD1; size: NA; V: TRBV4-2; J: TRBJ1-2; DNA: TGTGCCAGCAGCCAAGGGCAGGGGGCAGCCTATGGCTACACCTTC; CDR3: CASSQGQGAAYGYTF
D: TRBD2; size: NA; V: TRBV7-2; J: TRBJ2-1; DNA: TGTGCCAGCAGCTTATCTAGCGGGAGTTACGATGAGCAGTTCTTC; CDR3: CASSLSSGSYDEQFF
D: NA; size: few; V: TRBV21-1; J: TRBJ2-7; DNA: TGTGCCAGCAAGCCACAGGGGGGCTACTTC; CDR3: CASKPQGGYF
D: NA; size: few; V: TRBV6-1; J: TRBJ1-2; DNA: TGTGCCAGCAGTATCCAGGGGAACTATGGCTACACCTTC; CDR3: CASSIQGNYGYTF
D: TRBD1; size: NA; V: TRBV15; J: TRBJ1-5; DNA: TGTGCCACCAGCAGAAGACAGGGCAATAGCAATCAGCCCCAGCATTTT; CDR3: CATSRRQGNSNQPQHF
D: TRBD2; size: NA; V: TRBV18; J: TRBJ2-1; DNA: TGTGCCAGCTCACCCTCTAGCGGGAGGGACAATGAGCAGTTCTTC; CDR3: CASSPSSGRDNEQFF
D: NA; size: NA; V: TRBV11-3; J: TRBJ2-2; DNA: TGTGCCAGCAGCCATAGAACAGGGCCTTTCACCGGGGAGCTGTTTTTT; CDR3: CASSHRTGPFTGELFF
D: NA; size: NA; V: TRBV6-1; J: TRBJ1-2; DNA: TGTGCCAGCACGGAGGGCCATTCGTACTATGGCTACACCTTC; CDR3: CASTEGHSYYGYTF
D: TRBD1; size: NA; V: TRBV4-1; J: TRBJ1-2; DNA: TGCGCCAGCAGTCCCGGGACAGGGGGCGACTATGGCTACACCTTC; CDR3: CASSPGTGGDYGYTF
D: NA; size: NA; V: TRBV15; J: TRBJ2-1; DNA: TGTGCCACCAGCAGAGGCCCGGCAGGCAGCTCCTACAATGAGCAGTTCTTC; CDR3: CATSRGPAGSSYNEQFF
D: TRBD2; size: many; V: TRBV2; J: TRBJ2-7; DNA: TGTGCCAGCAGGGAAACTAGCGGGCGCTCCTACGAGCAGTACTTC; CDR3: CASRETSGRSYEQYF
D: NA; size: NA; V: TRBV7-9; J: TRBJ2-3; DNA: TGTGCCAGCAGCCTTTCGAGGGGCACAGATACGCAGTATTTT; CDR3: CASSLSRGTDTQYF
D: TRBD1; size: few; V: TRBV4-2; J: TRBJ1-4; DNA: TGTGCCAGCAGCCAAGCGGGACAGGGGTTTAATGAAAAACTGTTTTTT; CDR3: CASSQAGQGFNEKLFF
D: NA; size: NA; V: TRBV4-1; J: TRBJ2-7; DNA: TGCGCCAGCACACGCGCGGGGTTAGCGAAAGATTCTTACGAGCAGTACTTC; CDR3: CASTRAGLAKDSYEQYF
D: TRBD1; size: once; V: TRBV18; J: TRBJ2-1; DNA: TGTGCCAGCTCACCCAGGACAGGGTCATACAATGAGCAGTTCTTC; CDR3: CASSPRTGSYNEQFF
D: TRBD1; size: NA; V: TRBV6-1; J: TRBJ2-5; DNA: TGTGCCAGCAGTGAGTTTATTGGGCAGGGGGCTCGAGAGACCCAGTACTTC; CDR3: CASSEFIGQGARETQYF
D: NA; size: NA; V: TRBV5-1; J: TRBJ1-5; DNA: TGCGCCAGCAGCTTGGCCGCGGGGGGGAATCAGCCCCAGCATTTT; CDR3: CASSLAAGGNQPQHF
D: TRBD1; size: NA; V: TRBV29-1; J: TRBJ1-4; DNA: TGCAGCTGGGCCAGGGGGCCTAATGAAAAACTGTTTTTT; CDR3: CSWARGPNEKLFF
D: NA; size: few; V: TRBV6-1; J: TRBJ1-3; DNA: TGTGCCAGCAGTGAAGCCCCCCAGGACTCTGGAAACACCATATATTTT; CDR3: CASSEAPQDSGNTIYF
D: TRBD1; size: NA; V: TRBV5-4; J: TRBJ2-7; DNA: TGTGCCAGCAGACCGGGACAGGGGAGCTCCTACGAGCAGTACTTC; CDR3: CASRPGQGSSYEQYF
D: NA; size: NA; V: TRBV4-1; J: TRBJ2-1; DNA: TGCGCCAGCAGCCAAGATACAGGGAGATCCTACAATGAGCAGTTCTTC; CDR3: CASSQDTGRSYNEQFF
D: NA; size: few; V: TRBV11-2; J: TRBJ1-2; DNA: TGTGCCAGCAGCTTAATGGGGGCCTATGGCTACACCTTC; CDR3: CASSLMGAYGYTF
D: TRBD2; size: NA; V: TRBV7-9; J: TRBJ2-4; DNA: TGTTCCAGCAGCTTCCCGGGACTAGCGTCCAAAAACATTCAGTACTTC; CDR3: CSSSFPGLASKNIQYF
D: TRBD2; size: NA; V: TRBV30; J: TRBJ2-3; DNA: TGTGCCTGGAGTATGATTAGCGGGGCCGCAGATACGCAGTATTTT; CDR3: CAWSMISGAADTQYF
D: NA; size: NA; V: TRBV7-9; J: TRBJ2-7; DNA: TGTGCCAGCAGCTTAAAACAGGGAAGTGACGAGCAGTACTTC; CDR3: CASSLKQGSDEQYF
D: NA; size: NA; V: TRBV6-1; J: TRBJ1-1; DNA: TGTGCCAGCAGTGAATGGGAGTACACTGAAGCTTTCTTT; CDR3: CASSEWEYTEAFF
D: TRBD2; size: few; V: TRBV6-5; J: TRBJ2-7; DNA: TGTGCCAGCAGTGGGGGGGTGCGGCACGAGCAGTACTTC; CDR3: CASSGGVRHEQYF
D: NA; size: NA; V: TRBV11-3; J: TRBJ2-3; DNA: TGTGCCAGCAGCTTAACAGGTTATGATTCAGATACGCAGTATTTT; CDR3: CASSLTGYDSDTQYF
D: NA; size: NA; V: TRBV28; J: TRBJ1-4; DNA: TGTGCCAGCACCCGCAGTCCGAAAAATGAAAAACTGTTTTTT; CDR3: CASTRSPKNEKLFF
D: NA; size: NA; V: TRBV14; J: TRBJ1-1; DNA: TGTGCCAGCAGCCAAGTTTCCGGGGAGGGTGAAGCTTTCTTT; CDR3: CASSQVSGEGEAFF
D: NA; size: NA; V: TRBV11-2; J: TRBJ2-7; DNA: TGTGCCAGCAGCTTAGGGTTGGTCAGGGGTTTCCACGAGCAGTACTTC; CDR3: CASSLGLVRGFHEQYF
D: TRBD2; size: NA; V: TRBV10-3; J: TRBJ2-7; DNA: TGTGCCATCAGTGAGGTCTGGGCTAGCGGCTCCTACGAGCAGTACTTC; CDR3: CAISEVWASGSYEQYF
D: NA; size: NA; V: TRBV5-1; J: TRBJ1-2; DNA: TGCGCCAGCAGACGGGACACAGACTATGGCTACACCTTC; CDR3: CASRRDTDYGYTF
D: NA; size: few; V: TRBV5-4; J: TRBJ1-6; DNA: TGTGCCAGCAGCTTGGGGCAAACCTATAATTCACCCCTCCACTTT; CDR3: CASSLGQTYNSPLHF
D: NA; size: few; V: TRBV5-1; J: TRBJ1-6; DNA: TGCGCCAGCAGCTTGGGCCCCCAGGGGTCGGGTTCACCCCTCCACTTT; CDR3: CASSLGPQGSGSPLHF
D: NA; size: once; V: TRBV6-5; J: TRBJ1-5; DNA: TGTGCCAGCAGTACCGCCGGGCAGCCCCAGCATTTT; CDR3: CASSTAGQPQHF
D: TRBD2; size: NA; V: TRBV15; J: TRBJ2-7; DNA: TGTGCCACCAGCAGAGATCCTTTCAGCGGGAGGCCCTCCTACGAGCAGTACTTC; CDR3: CATSRDPFSGRPSYEQYF
D: TRBD1; size: NA; V: TRBV29-1; J: TRBJ1-2; DNA: TGCAGCGTGTCGACAGGGGGCGGAGATGGCTACACCTTC; CDR3: CSVSTGGGDGYTF
D: TRBD1; size: NA; V: TRBV6-1; J: TRBJ2-7; DNA: TGTGCCAGCACTGAGGGGGACAGCTCCTACGAGCAGTACTTC; CDR3: CASTEGDSSYEQYF
D: TRBD1; size: NA; V: TRBV19; J: TRBJ1-1; DNA: TGTGCCAGTAGTCAGGGGGCTCAAGCTTTCTTT; CDR3: CASSQGAQAFF
D: NA; size: NA; V: TRBV19; J: TRBJ1-4; DNA: TGTGCCAGTAAGCGAGGTAATGAAAAACTGTTTTTT; CDR3: CASKRGNEKLFF
D: TRBD1; size: few; V: TRBV5-1; J: TRBJ1-1; DNA: TGCGCCAGCAGCTTGAGACAGGGGAACACTGAAGCTTTCTTT; CDR3: CASSLRQGNTEAFF
D: NA; size: NA; V: TRBV28; J: TRBJ2-2; DNA: TGTGCCAGCAGTTTCAGGGTTACCGGGGAGCTGTTTTTT; CDR3: CASSFRVTGELFF
D: NA; size: NA; V: TRBV6-4; J: TRBJ1-2; DNA: TGTGCCAGCAGTTCTTCTAACTATGGCTACACCTTC; CDR3: CASSSSNYGYTF
D: TRBD2; size: NA; V: TRBV30; J: TRBJ2-3; DNA: TGTGCCTGGTGGACTAGCGGGGGGCGGAGCACAGATACGCAGTATTTT; CDR3: CAWWTSGGRSTDTQYF